This TCR beta chain appears in the sequencing data of a study of T cells in Graves' hyperthyroidism and ophthalmopathy. The length of the CDR3 is 15 residues. Losses at the gene ends were 4 bases for V and 6 bases for J; bases not matched to a gene: 10. Looked up from germline, CDR1 is SGHRS and CDR2 is YFSETQ. Clinical symptoms, serum thyroxine and TRAb, thyroid ultrasound and orbital computed tomography were used for the diagnoses. General study results and limits: Most thyroid clonotypes with frequency above 0.001 were detected in blood. Separating ophthalmopathy from stable hyperthyroidism was achieved by a 13 V-J model.

The source material, RNA transcripts, was used to amplify TCR beta CDR3 regions. The HTBI set primed first-round TCR CDR3 RT-PCR. TCRdb analysed the multiplex PCR reads with MiXCR anew, one entry per CDR3 protein. The sample lists around 290,000 distinct CDR3 sequences, roughly 13% occurring once. This clonotype has just a few counts. No antigen is known for it. This chain joins TRBV5-1 and TRBJ1-2; TRBD1 agrees at 9 bases. Sequencing was performed on blood. The TCR originated in a woman aged 40 to 50 with Graves' hyperthyroidism. This chain's CDR3 is CASSPGGTGHDGYTF. The CDR3 DNA reads as TGCGCCAGCAGCCCGGGGGGGACAGGGCACGATGGCTACACCTTC.